Reported below is one TCR beta chain. This clonotype was seen many times. What antigen it recognizes has not been identified. Qualities for individual bases were not recorded, and no much larger clone is one base off. Systemically healthy Caucasian individuals from Russia, 39 in total and aged about 6 to 95 years, were included as donors. Each donor gave 9 to 10 milliliters of peripheral blood, collected into EDTA-treated Vacutainer tubes. PBMCs were isolated by Ficoll-Paque density-gradient centrifugation, with at least 7 million obtained per sample. Trizol reagent was used to extract total RNA from the PBMCs, yielding at least 5.5 micrograms per sample. For every donor, flow cytometry on a PBMC aliquot measured the percentage of naive CD45RAhigh/CD27high T cells. This entry belongs to a study of blood T cells in healthy people across ages (dated by TCRdb to between 2015 and 2017). About the investigation overall: Template switching captured roughly one uniquely barcoded TCR beta cDNA molecule per two T cells in model experiments. To track age-related changes in TCR beta repertoire diversity, the study relied on deep sequencing normalized with unique cDNA molecular identifiers. For two donors (one aged 18 to 30 and one aged 80 or older), the study analyzed two additional independent replicas of 1 million unique cDNA reads from the same blood draw. The donors were divided into four age groups: young (average around 16 years), middle-aged (around 41), aged (62) and long-lived (about 90).

The CDR3 sequence holds 11 residues, the cysteine and phenylalanine included. Only CDR3 DNA remains: 33 bases, in frame from the first base. From the germline V gene, CDR1 is KGHDR and CDR2 is SFDVKD. V and J are truncated by 0 bases and 5 bases respectively, leaving an intervening sequence of 1 base. Libraries were made using 5' RACE. The sequencing machine was an Illumina HiSeq 2500. A second PCR of roughly 6 to 11 cycles was run with a J-beta primer mix and a sample-barcoded 5' primer. A unique molecular identifier was introduced onto each TCR beta cDNA molecule by a template-switch 5' adaptor carrying 12 random nucleotides. At least 2.5 million CDR3-containing paired-end reads were obtained from each sample. First-strand cDNA synthesis was performed from all RNA using the Mint cDNA synthesis kit, with priming by a TRBC-specific oligonucleotide. After uracil-DNA glycosylase treatment, a first 18-cycle PCR used universal primers M1SS and BC2_uni_R on all cDNA. In the paper's pipeline: Each sample was normalized by randomly selecting 1 million high-quality reads, each carrying a distinct molecular identifier. Instead of being binned into consensus sequences, reads that shared molecular identifiers were thrown out. CDR3 identification, clonotype clustering and error correction used MiTCR with a Q25 quality threshold and the strictest error-elimination algorithm. Lower-bound total TCR beta diversity was estimated with a nonparametric unseen species model using Euler transformation. TCRdb applied fastp at Q25 and MiXCR to the public reads, then kept only in-frame beta chains. Each record represents a unique CDR3 protein, reported with the most common genes and DNA among its rows. These V and J calls originate from TCRdb's pipeline instead of the authors' own analysis. This sample is represented by around 1,000,000 distinct CDR3 sequences; approximately 25% of them were singletons. Approximately 0.75% of the sample lies in the top ten.

Results and caveats for the whole study, not just this receptor: Bulk unsorted PBMC profiling prevented conclusive comparison of naive and antigen-experienced compartments. The percentage of naive T cells measured by flow cytometry correlated strongly with observed TCR beta diversity. Estimates of total diversity based on one million sequenced T cells were regarded as lower bounds and as underestimates. Observed TCR beta diversity per million T cells fell roughly linearly with age, and a significant reduction was already apparent by age around 40. Because the CMV infection status of the donors was unknown, age-related changes in expanded clonotypes may potentially have been confounded. Compared with the aged group, the long-lived group had more naive CD4+ T cells, fewer expanded clones and increased TCR diversity, suggesting age selection.

These same data were also listed under a study on T cells of mothers and their children. In that second paper, the authors write: Nine systemically healthy Caucasian individuals served as donors, namely three mothers together with their six children. cDNA synthesis consumed the entire amount of extracted RNA, loaded at approximately 1.4 ug RNA in each 15 ul reaction. Sample barcodes and 2-4 random nucleotides were added via the M1S primer in the second PCR. Over 9.5 million TCR beta CDR3 reads were obtained for each mother, and 2.5 million to 3 million reads were obtained for each child. TCR recombination output is similarly shaped by thymic selection in related and unrelated pairs, with a minor effect exerted by inherited differences. Normalized repertoire overlap was always slightly but never significantly higher in related than unrelated mother-child pairs. Persistent microchimeric T cell clones were not detected, at a sensitivity of 95 to 100 clones per million clonotypes. Deep NGS was used in the study to compare the TCR beta repertoires of mothers and children and to look for features that separate related mother-child pairs from unrelated individuals. On average, the children were roughly 12 +/- 4 years old, while the mothers were about 37 +/- 4 years old. After adapters were ligated using NEBNext reagents, the libraries underwent 100+100 nt paired-end sequencing on an Illumina HiSeq 2000. To prevent cross-contamination, the mother and child libraries were prepared one month apart and sequenced in separate runs. For each donor, somewhere between roughly 450,000 and 2,100,000 distinct TCR beta clonotypes were identified. Naive TCR beta clonotypes were estimated from low-frequency clonotypes matched to each donor's FACS-determined naive share, without sorting.

The receptor chain draws on TRBV24-1 and TRBJ2-7, with no D gene named confidently. Sample: blood. This TCR was sampled from a girl aged 2-10 years in good health. The CDR3 region: CATSDLDEQYF. The sequenced DNA: TGTGCCACCAGTGATTTGGACGAGCAGTACTTC.